This TCR beta chain was sequenced for a study of T cells after yellow fever vaccination. Germline V gene data show CDR1 as LNHDA and CDR2 as SQIVND (reference sequence). CDR3 size: 17 residues. Unmatched junction bases numbered 10, after V lost 3 bases and J lost 1 base. This clonotype occurred many times. From the 5' RACE reads, TCRdb called clonotypes with MiXCR, one entry per CDR3 protein. There are about 150,000 distinct CDR3 sequences in the sample; 5% to 7.5% occur only once, and more than 0.6% lies in the top ten. This TCR was sampled from a man aged 30 to 39 who received the YFV17D yellow fever vaccine. The source material was CD4+ T cells sorted from PBMCs, sampled 10 days after the yellow fever booster vaccination. The rearrangement joins TRBV19 to TRBJ1-1, with 8 bases matching TRBD1. The CDR3: CASSIFDRGRGNTEAFF. The DNA of the CDR3 is TGTGCCAGTAGTATTTTTGACAGGGGCAGAGGGAACACTGAAGCTTTCTTT. Full variable domain (outside the CDR3, taken from reference TRBV19 and TRBJ1-1): DGGITQSPKYLFRKEGQNVTLSCEQNLNHDAMYWYRQDPGQGLRLIYYSQIVNDFQKGDIAEGYSVSREKKESFPLTVTSAQKNPTAFYLCASSIFDRGRGNTEAFFGQGTRLTVV.